This T cell receptor beta chain originates from a study of shared clonotypes between healthy human individuals. A remark on this clone: Its antigen is unknown.

Study-wide results and limits: A few donors held around 5% of naive CD4 clonotypes in common.

V was shortened by 2 bases and J by 4 bases, with 11 bases between the two germline ends. Germline V gene lookup returns CDR1 MNHNS and CDR2 SASEGT. The CDR3 extends over 14 amino acids. At the deep level, the assay was run. Study processing details: Junction-only immunoSEQ sequences carried no quality scores, so filtering differed. Generated by immunoSEQ multiplex PCR, the TCRdb table keeps only in-frame clones and is missing some. V, J and clone size were drawn from that table, and D and trimming were deduced from the DNA. The sample shows millions of clones, more than 80% of them seen only once. This receptor was obtained from a man aged 18 to 35 in good health. Material for sequencing was naive CD4+ T cells sorted from blood. The subset is: CD45RA+ positively selected. The V gene is TRBV6-1, the J gene TRBJ1-1, with a possible D match to TRBD1 (5 bases). The CDR3 sequence is CASSETGPSTEAFF. CDR3 sequence (DNA): TGTGCCAGCAGTGAAACAGGCCCCAGCACTGAAGCTTTCTTT.